This TCR beta chain was found in a study of T cells in Graves' hyperthyroidism and ophthalmopathy. Authors of the study amplified TCR beta CDR3 regions from RNA transcripts. First-round RT-PCR with HTBI primers amplified the TCR CDR3 region. TCRdb ran MiXCR on the multiplex PCR reads and lists one entry per CDR3 protein. This sample has around 340,000 distinct CDR3 sequences, with roughly 18% found just once. Investigators excluded patients with uncontrolled infection, other autoimmune disease, pregnancy or lactation. Cells are PBMCs isolated from roughly 9.2 ml of fresh blood. The CDR3 covers 16 residues. J lost 3 bases, V lost 3 bases, and 8 bases had no gene match. The germline V gene encodes CDR1 KGHSH and CDR2 LQKENI.

The specimen sequenced was blood. The V call is TRBV18, the J call TRBJ2-1; 7 bases match TRBD1. This clonotype originated in a woman aged 45-65 years with Graves' hyperthyroidism. In DNA form, the CDR3 reads TGTGCCAGCTCACCGTGGGCTCGGACAGGCTACAATGAGCAGTTCTTC. Translating gives CASSPWARTGYNEQFF.